This entry features one TCR beta chain sequence. What this receptor recognizes is not known. Qualities for individual bases were not recorded, and no much larger clone is one base off. The entry originates in a study of blood T cell repertoires in COVID-19 (dated by TCRdb to the early 2020s). Some background on the complete study: Samples covering the acute and convalescent phases of COVID-19 were provided by collaborators in the United States, Italy and Spain. Where HLA class I and class II types were available, the types were taken from metadata supplied by the sample provider, not from assay-based typing. The repertoires were released in a freely available public database intended as a resource for research on the immune response to SARS-CoV-2. The sample metadata nearly always contained a de-identified subject ID, COVID-19 status, age in years and sex. The samples were drawn from the first 160 participants of the ongoing ImmuneRACE study and from 1,254 subjects provided by 6 global collaborators. The material from the prospective study consisted of cDNA or gDNA derived from T cells, B-cell-depleted T cells, or PBMCs. The dataset comprised deeply sampled blood TCRbeta repertoires from subjects exposed to, actively infected with, or recovered from COVID-19. Study-wide conclusions, independent of this receptor: The quantity of clinical and demographic metadata differed by source and by participant and was supplied without curation.

The collaborating institutions used their own protocols to collect whole blood in K2EDTA tubes. Collaborator samples were shipped for TCRbeta analysis as frozen whole blood, isolated PBMCs, or DNA extracted from either sample type. The CDR3, cysteine through phenylalanine, is 14 amino acids long. Only the CDR3 portion is preserved as DNA: 42 bases, with reading frame beginning at the first base. Per the germline V gene, MDHEN is the CDR1 and SYDVKM is the CDR2. The germline V and J ends show losses of 5 bases and 11 bases respectively, and no gene match explains 5 bases of the junction. The immunoSEQ Assay, a bias-controlled multiplex PCR, was used to amplify TCRbeta CDR3 regions from genomic DNA. The authors' pipeline ran thus. Nucleated cell counts per sample were estimated from amplification of reference gene primers within the assay. Sequence reads were collapsed and filtered to measure the absolute abundance of every unique TCRbeta CDR3 rearrangement. For each sample, productive Simpson clonality was calculated by taking the square root of Simpson's diversity index across productive rearrangements. TCRdb mirrors the immuneACCESS table, restricted to in-frame sequences. Some clones are absent from its copies; in checked studies, under half trace to an unresolved V gene, and the reason for the others is unknown. That table gives V, J and clone size, and the DNA gave D and trimming. A total of about 190,000 clones appear in this sample, 83% of them only once. In total, the top ten clones hold roughly 6.6% of the sample.

The receptor chain draws on TRBV28 and TRBJ2-1; 14 bases in the middle match TRBD2. The sequence was obtained from a woman aged 40-49 years with acute or convalescent COVID-19. Sequenced sample: peripheral blood. This receptor has the CDR3 CASSPGLAGVQQFF. The DNA reads as follows: TGTGCCAGCAGTCCGGGACTAGCGGGAGTTCAGCAGTTCTTC.